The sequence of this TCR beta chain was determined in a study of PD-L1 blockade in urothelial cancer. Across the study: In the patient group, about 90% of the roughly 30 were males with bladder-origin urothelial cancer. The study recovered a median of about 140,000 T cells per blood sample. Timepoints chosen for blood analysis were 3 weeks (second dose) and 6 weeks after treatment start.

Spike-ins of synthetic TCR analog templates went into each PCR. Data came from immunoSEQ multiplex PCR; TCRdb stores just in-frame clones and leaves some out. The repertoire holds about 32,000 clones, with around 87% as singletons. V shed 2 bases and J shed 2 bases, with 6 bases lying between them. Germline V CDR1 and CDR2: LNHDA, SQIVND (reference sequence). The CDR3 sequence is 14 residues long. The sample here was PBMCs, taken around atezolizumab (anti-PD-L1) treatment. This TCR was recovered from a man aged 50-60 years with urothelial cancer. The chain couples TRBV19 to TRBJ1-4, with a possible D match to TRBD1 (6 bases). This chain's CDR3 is CASSIQGTNEKLFF. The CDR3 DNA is TGTGCCAGTAGTATACAGGGGACTAATGAAAAACTGTTTTTT.